This TCR beta chain derives from a study of blood T cell repertoires in COVID-19. Study context: Spain, Italy and the United States supplied samples that represented acute and convalescent COVID-19.

Authors' methods: How many nucleated cells were present was estimated from reference gene primer amplification. Measured with immunoSEQ multiplex PCR; TCRdb has only the in-frame clones, and not every one. D and trimming come from the DNA, and the V and J calls and clone size come from that table. The sample shows about 240,000 clones, 82% of them seen only once. Seattle's cohort entered during active infection and was followed longitudinally. The germline CDR1 and CDR2 sequences are SGHNT and YYREEE (reference sequence). The CDR3 consists of 16 residues. With 0 bases removed from V and 3 bases from J, the gap between germline ends came to 16 bases. This clone was recorded once.

The source of this sequence is a woman aged 80 or older with COVID-19, enrolled during active disease. The sequenced material came from peripheral blood. This chain connects TRBV5-4 to TRBJ2-7; tentatively, D is TRBD1 (5 bases). CDR3 DNA: TGTGCCAGCAGCTTGGCCCTGGGCAGGGCCCGCTACGAGCAGTACTTC. Translated: CASSLALGRARYEQYF.